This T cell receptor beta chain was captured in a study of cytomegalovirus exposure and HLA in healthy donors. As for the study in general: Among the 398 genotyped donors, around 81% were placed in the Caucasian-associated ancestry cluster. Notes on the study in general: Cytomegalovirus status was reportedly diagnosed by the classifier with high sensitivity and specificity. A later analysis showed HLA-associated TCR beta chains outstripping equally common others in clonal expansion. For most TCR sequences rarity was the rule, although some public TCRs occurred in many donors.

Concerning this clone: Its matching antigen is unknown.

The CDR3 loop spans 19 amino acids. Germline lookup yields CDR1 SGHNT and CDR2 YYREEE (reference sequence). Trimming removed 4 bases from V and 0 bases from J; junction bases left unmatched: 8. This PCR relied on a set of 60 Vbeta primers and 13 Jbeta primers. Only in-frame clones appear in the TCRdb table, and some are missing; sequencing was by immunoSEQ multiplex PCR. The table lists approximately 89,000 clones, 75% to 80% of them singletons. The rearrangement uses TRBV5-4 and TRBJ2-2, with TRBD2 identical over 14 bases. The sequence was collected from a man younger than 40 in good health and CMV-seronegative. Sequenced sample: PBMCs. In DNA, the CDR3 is TGTGCCAGCAGCCCTCGGACTAGCGGGGGGTCTACGAACACCGGGGAGCTGTTTTTT. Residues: CASSPRTSGGSTNTGELFF. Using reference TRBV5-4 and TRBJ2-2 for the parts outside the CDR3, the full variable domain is ETGVTQSPTHLIKTRGQQVTLRCSSQSGHNTVSWYQQALGQGPQFIFQYYREEENGRGNFPPRFSGLQFPNYSSELNVNALELDDSALYLCASSPRTSGGSTNTGELFFGEGSRLTVL.